These 29 T cell receptor beta chains originate from one sample sequenced in a study of OX40 agonist ivuxolimab in advanced cancers. The assay was immunoSEQ multiplex PCR, and TCRdb's table has in-frame clones only and misses some. The table shows roughly 65,000 clones, with about 80% occurring only once. The source was CD4+ or CD8+ T cells sorted from blood, collected in a trial of the OX40 agonist ivuxolimab. These receptors were taken from an adult with an advanced solid tumor such as melanoma, head and neck, liver or kidney cancer.

The chain combines TRBV5-6 with TRBJ2-3; D might be TRBD1 or TRBD2, each matching 5 bases. The V and J ends lost 4 bases and 6 bases respectively, with 18 bases between them. The CDR3 contains 15 residues. Germline V CDR1 and CDR2: SGHDT, YYEEEE. This CDR3 is CASSVLGPRSDTQYF. CDR3 in DNA: TGTGCCAGCAGCGTTTTGGGACCCCGGTCGGATACGCAGTATTTT.

This clone was observed a handful of times. V is TRBV7-3 and J is TRBJ2-3, with D uncertain. Trimming stripped 2 bases from V and 9 bases from J, with 12 bases between. The germline V gene encodes CDR1 SGHTA and CDR2 FQGTGA. This CDR3 comprises 13 residues. The CDR3 reads CASSLPPSVTQYF. The CDR3 nucleotides read TGTGCCAGCAGCTTACCCCCCTCAGTCACGCAGTATTTT.

V is TRBV20-1 and J is TRBJ2-5; D is undetermined. Trimming took off 3 bases at V and 7 bases at J, with 9 bases between the two ends. CDR1 is DFQATT and CDR2 is SNEGSKA in the germline V gene (reference sequence). The CDR3 consists of 11 residues. DNA of the CDR3: TGCAGTGCTAGTAGCCCAGGGACCCAGTACTTC. The encoded protein is CSASSPGTQYF.

In DNA, the CDR3 is TGCGCCAGCAGCCAAGGCCTGCTAACCGATCAGCCCCAGCATTTT. Translated, it gives CASSQGLLTDQPQHF. This rearrangement joins TRBV4-1 to TRBJ1-5, with D uncertain. V lost 1 base to trimming and J lost 5 bases, with 12 bases between them. Germline V gives CDR1 MGHRA, CDR2 YSYEKL. The CDR3 length is 15 residues.

The chain joins TRBV29-1 to TRBJ2-1; D gene uncertain. Germline values: CDR1 SQVTM, CDR2 ANQGSEA. V was cut by 4 bases and J by 2 bases, with 9 bases left in between. There are 13 residues in the CDR3. CDR3 DNA sequence: TGCAGCGTTGGCGGCACAGCCTACAATGAGCAGTTCTTC. It translates to CSVGGTAYNEQFF.

The chain couples TRBV19 to TRBJ2-2; 8 positions agree with TRBD2. Per germline, CDR1 LNHDA and CDR2 SQIVND (reference sequence). V lost 7 bases to trimming and J lost 3 bases; unmatched junction nucleotides: 13. The CDR3 has 17 amino acids. CDR3 bases: TGTGCCAGTAACATATTCGCGCGGGGGGCGGACACCGGGGAGCTGTTTTTT. Translation: CASNIFARGADTGELFF.

The rearrangement links TRBV23-1 to TRBJ1-3, with 7 bases identical to TRBD1. TRBV23-1 is placed among ORFs of uncertain function. This CDR3 has 15 amino acids. J was trimmed by 3 bases and V by 9 bases; bases with no gene match: 11. The CDR3, as DNA: TGCGCCAGGGGGTTCAACAGGGGCTTTGGAAACACCATATATTTT. Translated: CARGFNRGFGNTIYF.

The chain recombines TRBV6-1 with TRBJ1-4; 7 bases are a match to TRBD1. CDR3 size: 14 residues. CDR1 is MNHNS and CDR2 is SASEGT in the germline V gene. Unmatched junction bases numbered 7, after V lost 5 bases and J lost 7 bases. CDR3 coding DNA: TGTGCCAGCAGTCCGGGACAGTGGCCTGAAAAACTGTTTTTT. Amino acid sequence: CASSPGQWPEKLFF.

The genes are TRBV4-2 and TRBJ1-2; 7 bases line up with TRBD1. CDR1 is LGHNA, CDR2 YNFKEQ, per germline. Losses at the gene ends were 4 bases for V and 4 bases for J; bases not matched to a gene: 6. CDR3 size: 14 residues. Written as DNA, the CDR3 is TGTGCCAGCAGCCCGGACAGGCCCCTCTATGGCTACACCTTC. Its protein is CASSPDRPLYGYTF.

The V call is TRBV2, the J call TRBJ1-2, with D perhaps matching TRBD1 (5 bases). CDR1 and CDR2 (germline): SNHLY, FYNNEI. This CDR3 contains 15 residues. V gave up 2 bases and J gave up 7 bases, with 17 bases separating them. DNA for the CDR3: TGTGCCAGCAGTGAAATGGGGACGGGGTTTGGTGGCTACACCTTC. Residues: CASSEMGTGFGGYTF.

The chain combines TRBV7-8 with TRBJ2-1, with TRBD2 matching 11 bases. There are 16 residues in the CDR3. Germline values: CDR1 SGHVS, CDR2 FQNEAQ. Unmatched junction bases numbered 6, after V lost 1 base and J lost 7 bases. CDR3 nucleotides: TGTGCCAGCAGCTTAGAGGGGACTAGCGGCGGGAATGAGCAGTTCTTC. Its translation: CASSLEGTSGGNEQFF.

The rearrangement links TRBV29-1 to TRBJ2-1; 7 bases line up with TRBD2. Looked up from germline, CDR1 is SQVTM and CDR2 is ANQGSEA. This CDR3 is 13 amino acids long. V shed 5 bases and J 5 bases; nucleotides not matched to a gene: 6. The chain's CDR3 is CSVPPSGDNEQFF. The DNA of the CDR3 is TGCAGCGTTCCCCCTAGCGGTGACAATGAGCAGTTCTTC.

This clone was seen only a few times. V usage is TRBV19 and J usage is TRBJ2-6; no firm D call. The CDR3 length is 14 residues. V lost 5 bases to trimming and J lost 3 bases, with 8 bases between them. Germline CDR1 LNHDA, CDR2 SQIVND (reference sequence). CDR3 loop: CASSLRRGANVLTF. The CDR3 nucleotides are TGTGCCAGTAGTTTGAGGCGTGGGGCCAACGTCCTGACTTTC.

In this sample, this clone turned up once. V and J are TRBV9 and TRBJ2-7; no definite D call. Trimming removed 0 bases at V and 4 bases at J, with 14 bases between. Germline lookup yields CDR1 SGDLS and CDR2 YYNGEE. CDR3 size: 15 residues. The CDR3 nucleotides read TGTGCCAGCAGCGTAGCTTCGGCTAGTGTTTACGAGCAGTACTTC. It codes for CASSVASASVYEQYF. Complete variable domain (other parts from reference TRBV9 and TRBJ2-7): DSGVTQTPKHLITATGQRVTLRCSPRSGDLSVYWYQQSLDQGLQFLIQYYNGEERAKGNILERFSAQQFPDLHSELNLSSLELGDSALYFCASSVASASVYEQYFGPGTRLTVT.

This clone was recorded a few times. The chain links TRBV20-1 to TRBJ1-1; D not resolved. The CDR3 runs to 11 residues. CDR1 is DFQATT and CDR2 is SNEGSKA in the germline V gene (reference sequence). V shed 5 bases and J shed 11 bases, with 15 bases lying between them. The CDR3 here is CSALDTLEAFF. The CDR3 DNA reads as TGCAGTGCTCTTGACACCCTCGAGGCTTTCTTT.

The chain combines TRBV2 with TRBJ2-5; TRBD1 matches at 10 bases. The trim removed 2 bases at V and 11 bases at J, leaving 8 bases unmatched. The CDR3 loop spans 14 amino acids. Looked up from germline, CDR1 is SNHLY and CDR2 is FYNNEI. CDR3 DNA: TGTGCCAGCAGTGAAAAGACAGGGGGCGGGGAGCAGTACTTC. This translates into CASSEKTGGGEQYF.

The CDR3 loop reads CASSLQGQGGLYEQYF. As DNA, the CDR3 is TGTGCCAGCAGTTTACAGGGACAGGGGGGACTCTACGAGCAGTACTTC. The chain employs TRBV27 and TRBJ2-7; 11 bases match TRBD1. The CDR3 runs to 16 residues. The V segment lost 2 bases and the J segment 3 bases; nucleotides outside the gene matches: 6. CDR1 MNHEY and CDR2 SMNVEV come from the germline V gene (reference sequence).

The chain couples TRBV5-1 to TRBJ1-1, with a weak D call TRBD1 (5 bases). Germline V lookup: CDR1 SGHRS, CDR2 YFSETQ. CDR3 length: 15 amino acids. V shed 1 base and J shed 5 bases, with 15 bases lying between them. In nucleotides, the CDR3 is TGCGCCAGCAGCTTGTCGCTCGTCGGGGGAACTGAAGCTTTCTTT. Residues: CASSLSLVGGTEAFF. Together with reference TRBV5-1 and TRBJ1-1, the CDR3 gives the full variable domain: KAGVTQTPRYLIKTRGQQVTLSCSPISGHRSVSWYQQTPGQGLQFLFEYFSETQRNKGNFPGRFSGRQFSNSRSEMNVSTLELGDSALYLCASSLSLVGGTEAFFGQGTRLTVV.

There are a few counts of this clone. The V and J genes are TRBV10-1 and TRBJ2-3, with 7 bases matching TRBD1. Germline loops: CDR1 WNHNN, CDR2 SYGVQD (reference sequence). The CDR3 covers 14 residues. V lost 6 bases and J lost 5; bases outside the gene matches: 8. CDR3 DNA sequence: TGCGCCAGCAGCTATGACAGGGCGGGAGATACGCAGTATTTT. Translating it yields CASSYDRAGDTQYF.

The chain couples TRBV19 to TRBJ2-5; 9 nucleotides agree with TRBD2. The CDR3 contains 15 residues. The germline V gene has CDR1 LNHDA and CDR2 SQIVND (reference sequence). V was clipped by 5 bases and J by 5 bases; unmatched bases: 9. CDR3 nucleotide sequence: TGTGCCAGTAGTCCTGGGGTAGCGGGAGTGGAGACCCAGTACTTC. Its protein is CASSPGVAGVETQYF.

The genes are TRBV2 and TRBJ2-1; D possibly corresponds to TRBD1 (6 bases). The V end was cut by 9 bases, the J end by 4 bases, with 16 bases between. From germline, CDR1 is SNHLY and CDR2 FYNNEI. CDR3 length equals 14 residues. This CDR3 reads CASRDMSRYNEQFF. The CDR3 region has the DNA TGTGCCAGTCGGGACATGAGCAGATACAATGAGCAGTTCTTC.

The CDR3 reads CASSGQGEGNYGYTF. For the CDR3, the DNA is TGCGCCAGCAGTGGACAGGGCGAAGGTAACTATGGCTACACCTTC. J is TRBJ1-2 and V is TRBV5-1, with 8 bases aligning to TRBD1. Per the germline V gene, CDR1 is SGHRS and CDR2 is YFSETQ. V was pared by 5 bases and J by 1 base, with 7 bases of the junction left unmatched. This CDR3 is 15 amino acids long.

This chain uses TRBV5-4 with TRBJ1-2; possibly TRBD1 for D (5 bases). The CDR3 extends over 14 amino acids. Germline lookup yields CDR1 SGHNT and CDR2 YYREEE (reference sequence). V shed 1 base and J shed 1 base, with 8 bases lying between them. CDR3 sequence reads: CASSLTGVNYGYTF. In DNA, the CDR3 is TGTGCCAGCAGCTTGACAGGAGTTAACTATGGCTACACCTTC.

In this sample, this clone turned up once. The CDR3 DNA follows: TGTGCCAGCAGTTTTAGGCAGGGCGTGGACATTCAGTACTTC. Residues: CASSFRQGVDIQYF. The genes are TRBV27 and TRBJ2-4; TRBD1 might be the D (5 bases). V gave up 3 bases and J gave up 8 bases, with 14 bases separating them. Germline lookup yields CDR1 MNHEY and CDR2 SMNVEV (reference sequence). The CDR3 sequence is 14 residues long.

The V call is TRBV5-1, the J call TRBJ2-7; tentatively, D is TRBD2 (6 bases). Looked up from germline, CDR1 is SGHRS and CDR2 is YFSETQ. Trimming left V 6 bases short and J 3 bases short, with 19 bases between. The CDR3 runs to 15 residues. The CDR3 sequence is CASKPRAGIFYEQYF. The CDR3 DNA reads TGCGCCAGCAAACCCCGGGCGGGAATTTTCTACGAGCAGTACTTC.

CDR3 residues: CASSQNVQETQYF. As DNA, the CDR3 is TGTGCCAGCTCCCAGAATGTCCAAGAGACCCAGTACTTC. The rearrangement links TRBV18 to TRBJ2-5, with D unclear. The CDR3 covers 13 residues. V dropped 6 bases and J dropped 1 base, with 9 bases sitting between them. Germline V gene sequence: CDR1 KGHSH, CDR2 LQKENI.

The chain couples TRBV27 to TRBJ2-3; TRBD1 matches 7 bases. The CDR3 covers 15 residues. CDR1 MNHEY and CDR2 SMNVEV come from the germline V gene (reference sequence). V lost 8 bases to trimming and J lost 2 bases; unmatched junction nucleotides: 10. This CDR3 reads CASALGTALTDTQYF. CDR3 nucleotide sequence: TGTGCCAGCGCCCTTGGGACAGCCCTCACAGATACGCAGTATTTT.

The chain is built from TRBV11-3 and TRBJ1-1; weak D call: TRBD1 (6 bases). V was shortened by 5 bases and J by 6 bases, with 13 bases between the two germline ends. In germline, CDR1 is SGHNT, CDR2 YENEEA. The CDR3 sequence is 13 residues long. The CDR3 region is CASSRGQDPEAFF. The CDR3 nucleotides read TGTGCCAGCAGCCGGGGACAAGACCCTGAAGCTTTCTTT.

The chain combines TRBV19 with TRBJ1-2; a possible D gene is TRBD1 (6 bases). V was clipped by 9 bases and J by 4 bases, with 15 bases between them. The CDR3 has 13 amino acids. Germline V lookup: CDR1 LNHDA, CDR2 SQIVND (reference sequence). Here the CDR3 DNA reads TGTGCCAGCCGGGGGCAGGTCGCCTATGGCTACACCTTC. Residues: CASRGQVAYGYTF.